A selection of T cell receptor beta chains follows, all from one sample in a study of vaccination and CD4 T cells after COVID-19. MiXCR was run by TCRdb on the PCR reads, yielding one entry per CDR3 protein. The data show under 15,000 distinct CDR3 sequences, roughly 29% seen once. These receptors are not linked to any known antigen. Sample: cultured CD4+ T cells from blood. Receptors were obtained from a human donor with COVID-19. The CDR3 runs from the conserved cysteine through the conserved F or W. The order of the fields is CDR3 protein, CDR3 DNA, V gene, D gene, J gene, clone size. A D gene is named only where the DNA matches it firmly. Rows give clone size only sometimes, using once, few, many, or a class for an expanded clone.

cdr3_aa: CASSLAPGGDGGELFF; cdr3_nt: TGTGCCAGCAGCTTAGCACCAGGGGGCGATGGCGGGGAGCTGTTTTTT; v_call: TRBV11-2; d_call: TRBD1; j_call: TRBJ2-2; clone_size: few
cdr3_aa: CASQGPYEQYF; cdr3_nt: TGTGCCAGTCAGGGTCCCTACGAGCAGTACTTC; v_call: TRBV28; d_call: -; j_call: TRBJ2-7; clone_size: -
cdr3_aa: CASSLAVVSGNQPQHF; cdr3_nt: TGTGCCAGCAGCTTGGCCGTAGTGTCAGGGAATCAGCCCCAGCATTTT; v_call: TRBV5-5; d_call: -; j_call: TRBJ1-5; clone_size: few
cdr3_aa: CASGGRGEGQYF; cdr3_nt: TGTGCCAGCGGGGGCAGGGGCGAAGGGCAGTACTTC; v_call: TRBV2; d_call: -; j_call: TRBJ2-7; clone_size: few
cdr3_aa: CASSHGKYVEAFF; cdr3_nt: TGTGCCAGTAGTCACGGGAAGTATGTTGAAGCTTTCTTT; v_call: TRBV19; d_call: -; j_call: TRBJ1-1; clone_size: -
cdr3_aa: CASSLMSASGSNTDTQYF; cdr3_nt: TGTGCCAGCAGCTTAATGTCGGCTAGCGGGTCTAACACAGATACGCAGTATTTT; v_call: TRBV7-3; d_call: TRBD2; j_call: TRBJ2-3; clone_size: -
cdr3_aa: CASTWAGNSPLHF; cdr3_nt: TGTGCCAGCACCTGGGCGGGGAACTCACCCCTCCACTTT; v_call: TRBV27; d_call: -; j_call: TRBJ1-6; clone_size: few
cdr3_aa: CASSFSLAGGTGELFF; cdr3_nt: TGTGCCAGCAGTTTCTCACTAGCGGGGGGAACCGGGGAGCTGTTTTTT; v_call: TRBV12-3/TRBV12-4; d_call: TRBD2; j_call: TRBJ2-2; clone_size: -
cdr3_aa: CASSTEGELFF; cdr3_nt: TGTGCCAGCAGCACCGAGGGGGAGCTGTTTTTT; v_call: TRBV11-2; d_call: -; j_call: TRBJ2-2; clone_size: -
cdr3_aa: CASSRGGQYYEQYF; cdr3_nt: TGTGCCAGCAGTAGGGGGGGACAATACTACGAGCAGTACTTC; v_call: TRBV12-3/TRBV12-4; d_call: -; j_call: TRBJ2-7; clone_size: -
cdr3_aa: CASMSIAGGPSTDTQYF; cdr3_nt: TGCGCCAGCATGTCCATAGCGGGGGGGCCTAGCACAGATACGCAGTATTTT; v_call: TRBV5-1; d_call: TRBD2; j_call: TRBJ2-3; clone_size: -
cdr3_aa: CASRTGTGGLQPQHF; cdr3_nt: TGTGCCAGCAGAACCGGGACAGGGGGATTACAGCCCCAGCATTTT; v_call: TRBV12-3/TRBV12-4; d_call: TRBD1; j_call: TRBJ1-5; clone_size: few
cdr3_aa: CAISDRGGELFF; cdr3_nt: TGTGCCATCAGCGACCGCGGCGGGGAGCTGTTTTTT; v_call: TRBV10-3; d_call: -; j_call: TRBJ2-2; clone_size: few
cdr3_aa: CASSLPTSGGANEQFF; cdr3_nt: TGTGCCAGCAGCTTGCCGACTAGCGGGGGGGCAAATGAGCAGTTCTTC; v_call: TRBV5-4; d_call: TRBD2; j_call: TRBJ2-1; clone_size: -
cdr3_aa: CASRAGTGLYGYTF; cdr3_nt: TGTGCCAGCAGGGCCGGGACAGGGCTTTATGGCTACACCTTC; v_call: TRBV12-3/TRBV12-4; d_call: TRBD1; j_call: TRBJ1-2; clone_size: few
cdr3_aa: CASSATGGYTEAFF; cdr3_nt: TGTGCCAGCAGCGCCACAGGGGGTTACACTGAAGCTTTCTTT; v_call: TRBV5-6; d_call: TRBD1; j_call: TRBJ1-1; clone_size: few
cdr3_aa: CASSSTLAGGMGKTQYF; cdr3_nt: TGTGCCAGCAGTTCCACCTTAGCGGGGGGAATGGGGAAGACCCAGTACTTC; v_call: TRBV5-8; d_call: TRBD2; j_call: TRBJ2-5; clone_size: -
cdr3_aa: CASSEPLAVQEMNEQFF; cdr3_nt: TGTGCCAGCAGTGAACCCCTAGCGGTACAGGAAATGAATGAGCAGTTCTTC; v_call: TRBV6-4; d_call: TRBD2; j_call: TRBJ2-1; clone_size: few
cdr3_aa: CASSTREGMNTEAFF; cdr3_nt: TGTGCCAGCAGCACCCGTGAGGGGATGAACACTGAAGCTTTCTTT; v_call: TRBV11-3; d_call: -; j_call: TRBJ1-1; clone_size: once
cdr3_aa: CASSAVRTGFGYTF; cdr3_nt: TGTGCCAGCAGCGCAGTAAGGACAGGTTTTGGCTACACCTTC; v_call: TRBV7-2; d_call: TRBD1; j_call: TRBJ1-2; clone_size: -
cdr3_aa: CSASKAGGGNTEAFF; cdr3_nt: TGCAGTGCTAGCAAGGCAGGGGGCGGAAACACTGAAGCTTTCTTT; v_call: TRBV20-1; d_call: TRBD1; j_call: TRBJ1-1; clone_size: -
cdr3_aa: CAIRQGLGNQPQHF; cdr3_nt: TGTGCCATCAGACAGGGCTTGGGCAATCAGCCCCAGCATTTT; v_call: TRBV10-3; d_call: -; j_call: TRBJ1-5; clone_size: few
cdr3_aa: CASSSPPRSVAKNIQYF; cdr3_nt: TGTGCCAGCAGCTCCCCACCCAGGAGTGTAGCCAAAAACATTCAGTACTTC; v_call: TRBV7-4; d_call: -; j_call: TRBJ2-4; clone_size: -
cdr3_aa: CASRGGDYSNQPQHF; cdr3_nt: TGTGCCAGCAGGGGAGGGGATTATAGCAATCAGCCCCAGCATTTT; v_call: TRBV10-3; d_call: -; j_call: TRBJ1-5; clone_size: large
cdr3_aa: CASSGLGADTQYF; cdr3_nt: TGTGCCAGTAGTGGCCTCGGGGCAGATACGCAGTATTTT; v_call: TRBV19; d_call: -; j_call: TRBJ2-3; clone_size: few
cdr3_aa: CAWRGERLEFF; cdr3_nt: TGTGCCTGGAGGGGGGAGAGGTTGGAATTCTTT; v_call: TRBV30; d_call: -; j_call: TRBJ1-1; clone_size: -
cdr3_aa: CASMGTGTDTQYF; cdr3_nt: TGTGCCAGTATGGGGACAGGCACAGATACGCAGTATTTT; v_call: TRBV19; d_call: TRBD1; j_call: TRBJ2-3; clone_size: -
cdr3_aa: CASSMEGKSSNQPQHF; cdr3_nt: TGTGCCAGCAGTATGGAAGGGAAATCTAGCAATCAGCCCCAGCATTTT; v_call: TRBV2; d_call: -; j_call: TRBJ1-5; clone_size: -
cdr3_aa: CASSLSGRQGETQYF; cdr3_nt: TGTGCCAGCAGCTTGAGTGGGCGGCAGGGAGAGACCCAGTACTTC; v_call: TRBV5-6; d_call: -; j_call: TRBJ2-5; clone_size: -
cdr3_aa: CASSPRTRNTEAFF; cdr3_nt: TGTGCCAGCAGTCCGAGAACAAGGAACACTGAAGCTTTCTTT; v_call: TRBV6-1; d_call: -; j_call: TRBJ1-1; clone_size: -
cdr3_aa: CSAEPGRNTDTQYF; cdr3_nt: TGCAGTGCCGAACCCGGGAGGAACACAGATACGCAGTATTTT; v_call: TRBV20-1; d_call: TRBD2; j_call: TRBJ2-3; clone_size: -
cdr3_aa: CASSSTVSTEAFF; cdr3_nt: TGTGCCAGCAGCAGTACAGTGAGCACTGAAGCTTTCTTT; v_call: TRBV7-6; d_call: -; j_call: TRBJ1-1; clone_size: -
cdr3_aa: CASSLGGGRPTDTQYF; cdr3_nt: TGTGCCAGCAGTTTAGGGGGGGGCAGGCCCACAGATACGCAGTATTTT; v_call: TRBV27; d_call: -; j_call: TRBJ2-3; clone_size: few